This is a list of T cell receptor beta chains from one sample in a study of CD8 T cells in ankylosing spondylitis. TCRdb reprocessed the 5' RACE reads via MiXCR and lists one record per CDR3 protein. The sample includes under 300,000 distinct CDR3 sequences, approximately 9% of them seen just once. Sequenced sample: blood, either unsorted or a sorted T cell fraction (not recorded which). The receptors come from a male donor with ankylosing spondylitis or in good health (not recorded which). Each CDR3 is given with its conserved first and last residue. D genes are given only for firm matches. Size values are once, few and many counts, or a class for expanded clones, and some rows have none.

>TRBJ2-1|TRBV20-1|.|TRBD2
CSAPGTRGSYNEQFF
TGCAGTGCTCCCGGGACTAGGGGCTCCTACAATGAGCAGTTCTTC
>TRBJ2-4|TRBV5-6|many|.
CASSFTGLLRGIQYF
TGTGCCAGCAGCTTTACAGGTCTTCTGAGGGGCATTCAGTACTTC
>TRBJ2-4|TRBV5-1|many|.
CASSLANLAGVPFIDKNIQYF
TGCGCCAGCAGCTTGGCCAACTTGGCAGGGGTACCATTTATCGACAAAAACATTCAGTACTTC
>TRBJ1-6|TRBV6-1|many|.
CASSGRGVQLGAPLHF
TGTGCCAGCAGTGGCAGGGGCGTGCAGCTAGGAGCACCCCTCCACTTT
>TRBJ2-3|TRBV30|.|.
CAFRGRSSTDTQYF
TGTGCCTTTAGGGGGAGGTCTAGCACAGATACGCAGTATTTT
>TRBJ2-2|TRBV7-6|many|TRBD2
CASLIGASGANTGELFF
TGTGCCAGCTTAATCGGGGCTAGCGGGGCGAACACCGGGGAGCTGTTTTTT
>TRBJ1-1|TRBV7-9|many|.
CASSPSGTGNTEAFF
TGTGCCAGCAGCCCATCCGGGACTGGGAACACTGAAGCTTTCTTT
>TRBJ2-1|TRBV11-2|many|TRBD1
CASSLDRGEQFF
TGTGCCAGCAGCCTCGACAGGGGTGAGCAGTTCTTC
>TRBJ1-6|TRBV19|many|.
CASSASGTRNNSPLHF
TGTGCCAGTAGTGCCTCCGGGACGAGGAATAATTCACCCCTCCACTTT
>TRBJ1-2|TRBV12-3/TRBV12-4|.|.
CASSLRGGYSYTF
TGTGCCAGCAGTTTACGGGGGGGCTATAGCTACACCTTC
>TRBJ2-1|TRBV27|many|.
CASSASVAAVDEQFF
TGTGCCAGCAGTGCCTCGGTAGCAGCAGTAGATGAGCAGTTCTTC
>TRBJ2-6|TRBV4-2|many|.
CASSQDTGTGANVLTF
TGTGCCAGCAGCCAAGATACCGGGACCGGGGCCAACGTCCTGACTTTC
>TRBJ1-2|TRBV14|many|.
CASSQGSSSYGYTF
TGTGCCAGCAGCCAAGGCTCAAGCAGCTATGGCTACACCTTC
>TRBJ2-3|TRBV5-6|many|TRBD1
CASSSLTRQGQKYTQYF
TGTGCCAGCAGCTCTCTAACCCGACAGGGCCAGAAGTACACGCAGTATTTT
>TRBJ1-2|TRBV14|many|TRBD1
CASSRGTGNGYTF
TGTGCCAGCAGCCGGGGGACAGGGAATGGCTACACCTTC
>TRBJ2-7|TRBV20-1|many|.
CSARDLAGEQYF
TGCAGTGCTAGAGATCTGGCGGGGGAGCAGTACTTC
>TRBJ1-6|TRBV19|.|TRBD1
CASSTSGTGYNSPLHF
TGTGCCAGTAGTACCTCCGGGACAGGTTATAATTCACCCCTCCACTTT
>TRBJ1-2|TRBV7-9|.|TRBD1
CASTRDRGVSYGYTF
TGTGCCAGCACCCGGGACAGGGGCGTTAGCTATGGCTACACCTTC
>TRBJ2-7|TRBV27|many|TRBD1
CASRPGTGGPYEQYF
TGTGCCAGCAGGCCTGGGACAGGGGGTCCCTACGAGCAGTACTTC
>TRBJ2-5|TRBV6-1|many|.
CASSIRDSQETQYF
TGTGCCAGCAGCATCCGGGACTCCCAAGAGACCCAGTACTTC
>TRBJ1-1|TRBV10-3|.|TRBD1
CAISPGGRANTEAFF
TGTGCCATCTCACCAGGGGGCAGGGCCAACACTGAAGCTTTCTTT
>TRBJ2-2|TRBV6-1|.|.
CASSPTHPANTGELFF
TGTGCCAGCAGCCCGACGCACCCGGCGAACACCGGGGAGCTGTTTTTT
>TRBJ1-1|TRBV29-1|many|.
CSAGGSSGTEAFF
TGCAGCGCGGGAGGTTCGTCGGGCACTGAAGCTTTCTTT
>TRBJ2-1|TRBV19|many|TRBD2
CASSYTSGGSREQFF
TGTGCCAGTAGCTATACTAGCGGGGGGTCTCGAGAGCAGTTCTTC
>TRBJ1-1|TRBV28|many|TRBD1
CASRAIQGDTEAFF
TGTGCCAGCAGGGCGATACAGGGGGACACTGAAGCTTTCTTT
>TRBJ2-6|TRBV5-6|many|TRBD2
CASSFRLAAFSGANVLTF
TGTGCCAGCAGCTTCCGACTAGCCGCGTTCTCTGGGGCCAACGTCCTGACTTTC
>TRBJ1-1|TRBV5-5|many|.
CASSLSRGLITEAFF
TGTGCCAGCAGCTTGAGCAGGGGACTAATCACTGAAGCTTTCTTT
>TRBJ1-4|TRBV14|.|.
CASSQDRGVKNEKLFF
TGTGCCAGCAGCCAAGATCGTGGAGTTAAGAATGAAAAACTGTTTTTT
>TRBJ1-1|TRBV3-1|many|.
CASSQEWGRNTEAFF
TGTGCCAGCAGCCAAGAGTGGGGAAGGAACACTGAAGCTTTCTTT
>TRBJ1-5|TRBV10-3|many|.
CAISESLGGRQPQHF
TGTGCCATCAGTGAGTCGTTGGGGGGCCGACAGCCCCAGCATTTT
>TRBJ2-7|TRBV7-9|many|TRBD1
CASSGQEISYEQYF
TGTGCCAGCAGCGGACAGGAGATCTCCTACGAGCAGTACTTC
>TRBJ2-3|TRBV20-1|many|.
CSARGALEVGTQYF
TGCAGTGCTAGAGGGGCCCTGGAGGTGGGTACGCAGTATTTT
>TRBJ2-7|TRBV11-2|many|TRBD1
CASSEGAGQGSYEQYF
TGTGCCAGCAGCGAAGGGGCGGGACAGGGTTCCTACGAGCAGTACTTC
>TRBJ2-3|TRBV6-5|many|.
CASSYSWPGDTDTQYF
TGTGCCAGCAGTTACTCTTGGCCAGGGGACACAGATACGCAGTATTTT
>TRBJ1-5|TRBV20-1|many|.
CSATPGEYSNQPQHF
TGCAGTGCTACCCCAGGGGAGTATAGCAATCAGCCCCAGCATTTT
>TRBJ1-4|TRBV5-1|many|TRBD1
CASSTGTGGAFEKLFF
TGCGCCAGCAGCACTGGGACAGGGGGCGCGTTCGAAAAACTGTTTTTT
>TRBJ1-2|TRBV9|many|.
CASSVGSGVGGYTF
TGTGCCAGCAGCGTAGGCTCCGGGGTAGGTGGCTACACCTTC
>TRBJ2-4|TRBV6-2/TRBV6-3|many|.
CASSCSGCQNIQYF
TGTGCCAGCAGTTGTTCCGGGTGTCAAAACATTCAGTACTTC
>TRBJ2-7|TRBV7-2|few|.
CASSSAGDFPREQYF
TGTGCCAGCAGCTCCGCCGGAGACTTCCCGAGGGAGCAGTACTTC
>TRBJ2-1|TRBV20-1|many|TRBD2
CSARGRGTFDSYNEQFF
TGCAGTGCTAGAGGGCGGGGGACCTTCGACTCCTACAATGAGCAGTTCTTC
>TRBJ2-5|TRBV5-1|.|.
CASSLNRDEETQYF
TGCGCCAGCAGCTTGAACAGGGACGAGGAGACCCAGTACTTC
>TRBJ2-3|TRBV7-8|many|.
CASSFARSGGPDTQYF
TGTGCCAGCAGCTTTGCGAGATCAGGCGGCCCAGATACGCAGTATTTT
>TRBJ2-5|TRBV7-2|.|TRBD2
CASSTSGGQETQYF
TGTGCCAGCAGCACTAGCGGGGGGCAAGAGACCCAGTACTTC
>TRBJ2-1|TRBV5-6|.|.
CASSLAPGMVYNEQFF
TGTGCCAGCAGCTTGGCTCCCGGGATGGTCTACAATGAGCAGTTCTTC
>TRBJ2-1|TRBV7-8|few|TRBD2
CASSLGTSGGADGQFF
TGTGCCAGCAGCCTCGGGACTAGCGGGGGGGCCGATGGTCAGTTCTTC
>TRBJ1-1|TRBV6-4|many|TRBD1
CASSLQGSNTEAFF
TGTGCCAGCAGCCTACAGGGGTCGAACACTGAAGCTTTCTTT
>TRBJ2-3|TRBV27|many|.
CASTTGRTGTDTQYF
TGTGCCAGCACCACAGGGAGAACCGGCACAGATACGCAGTATTTT
>TRBJ2-7|TRBV6-2/TRBV6-3|many|TRBD1
CASRPGTGLHEQYF
TGTGCCAGCAGACCCGGGACAGGCCTTCACGAGCAGTACTTC
>TRBJ1-5|TRBV18|many|.
CASSGGNQPQHF
TGTGCCAGCTCAGGGGGCAATCAGCCCCAGCATTTT
>TRBJ1-2|TRBV5-6|many|.
CASSLPFPDSYTF
TGTGCCAGCAGCTTGCCCTTCCCGGATAGCTACACCTTC